The sample holds a few counts of the clone carrying this TCR beta chain. Its antigen is unidentified. This sample is part of a study of T cell repertoires in cytomegalovirus infection. The wider study: As its CMV epitopes, the study selected recently identified HLA-C-restricted and well-studied HLA-B-restricted targets. Evidence of both CMV infection and a matching HLA type came from public TCR beta signatures.

TCRdb itself ran the reads through MiXCR, one entry per CDR3 protein. The sample carries around 71,000 distinct CDR3 sequences, roughly 20% recorded once. Study results and caveats: Predominance within the ex vivo response was attributable to HLA-C-restricted CMV-specific TCR beta clonotypes. Individuals carrying CMV plus the relevant HLA were identified by cumulative frequency of public TCR beta families.

Germline V CDR1 and CDR2: MNHEY, SVGEGT. There are 16 residues in the CDR3. V lost 5 bases and J 0 bases, leaving 14 bases between the germline ends. The chain has TRBV6-2 or TRBV6-3 and TRBJ1-3; no clear D. The clonotype comes from a human donor in good health (CMV status not recorded). Some clones in this sample may be carry-over from other donors' samples. The source material was CD8+ T cells from cultured PBMCs, sampled from culture after CMV antigen stimulation. The CDR3 here is CASSIAPDYSGNTIYF. The CDR3 DNA reads TGTGCCAGCAGTATAGCCCCGGATTACTCTGGAAACACCATATATTTT.